Sequencing of this T cell receptor (beta chain) was carried out in a study of blood T cells in healthy people across ages. The V end was cut by 0 bases, the J end by 0 bases, with 11 bases between. The CDR3 totals 15 residues. From germline, CDR1 is DFQATT and CDR2 SNEGSKA (reference sequence). A second PCR, run for roughly 7 to 11 cycles, used a sample-barcoded 5' primer plus a J-beta primer mix. A template-switch adaptor that had 12 random nucleotides put a tag on each cDNA molecule. TCRdb fed the 5' RACE reads into MiXCR, producing one record per CDR3 protein. The sample comprises hundreds of thousands of distinct CDR3 sequences, about 25% of which are singletons, and about 30% rests with the top ten. Each donor had around 9.8 milliliters of peripheral blood drawn.

Sample: blood. The receptor's source is a woman aged 70 to 79 in good health. The chain recombines TRBV20-1 with TRBJ1-1; D is unclear. CDR3: CSARDVGRVNTEAFF. The CDR3 bases are TGCAGTGCTAGAGATGTCGGAAGGGTGAACACTGAAGCTTTCTTT.